This T cell receptor (beta chain) comes out of a study of T cells after yellow fever vaccination. Study in general: When fractions had low cell numbers, they were prepared with SMART-Seq v4 Ultra Low Input.

This clonotype was detected only a few times. What it recognizes is unknown. Study results and caveats: Once the booster was given, most primary-vaccination clones reappeared, at just under 98% for CD4 and 88% for CD8. Abundant bulk-derived clonotypes could contaminate FACS-sorted repertoires. A weaker but faster secondary response was observed, peaking on day 5 versus 15.

TCRdb re-analysed the 5' RACE reads in MiXCR, keeping a single row per CDR3 protein. The sample has about 500,000 distinct CDR3 sequences, roughly a sixth seen once. The receptor's source is a man between 18 and 29 years old who received the YFV17D yellow fever vaccine. This specimen was PBMCs, taken about 5 days after the first yellow fever vaccination.

CDR3 bases: TGCGCCAGCAGCCATCAGGGCCTTAGCACAGATACGCAGTATTTT. It is translated as CASSHQGLSTDTQYF. The V gene is TRBV4-3, the J gene TRBJ2-3, with TRBD1 as a possible D gene (5 bases). CDR3 length: 15 residues. CDR1 is LGHNA, CDR2 YSLEER, per germline. The V gene lost 3 bases and the J gene lost 0 bases, with 10 bases spanning the gap.